This T cell receptor (beta chain) was sequenced for a study of blood T cell repertoires in COVID-19 (dated by TCRdb to 2020 to 2022). About the full investigation: Samples from collaborators originated in the United States, Italy and Spain and spanned both the acute and convalescent phases of COVID-19. The material from the prospective study consisted of cDNA or gDNA derived from T cells, B-cell-depleted T cells, or PBMCs. Subjects who had been exposed to COVID-19, were actively infected with it, or had recovered from it provided the deeply sampled blood TCRbeta repertoires that made up the dataset. The repertoires were made available in a free public database intended to serve as a resource for research on the immune response to SARS-CoV-2. The samples were drawn from two sources: the first 160 participants of the ongoing ImmuneRACE study, and 1,254 subjects contributed by 6 global collaborators. Nearly every sample came with metadata listing a de-identified subject ID, COVID-19 status, age in years and sex. Where available, HLA class I and class II types were taken from metadata supplied by the sample provider and were not determined by assay-based typing. Broad study findings and their caveats: The amount of clinical and demographic metadata varied by source and participant and was provided uncurated.

Inclusive of the bounding cysteine and phenylalanine, the CDR3 is 16 residues long. CDR3 DNA only is kept here, 48 bases in frame from base 1. After removal of 3 bases from V and 1 base from J, the junction retains 10 bases not matched to a gene. CDR1 and CDR2 were assigned from the germline V gene as SGDLS and YYNGEE. TCRbeta CDR3 regions were amplified from genomic DNA by means of the immunoSEQ Assay, a bias-controlled multiplex PCR. In the authors' own workflow: The number of nucleated cells in each sample was estimated from the amplification of reference gene primers within the assay. Sequence reads were collapsed and filtered to measure the absolute abundance of every unique TCRbeta CDR3 rearrangement. For each sample, productive Simpson clonality was calculated by taking the square root of Simpson's diversity index across productive rearrangements. The clones in this table, taken by TCRdb from immuneACCESS, are in-frame only. Not every clone is retained; where verified, under half of the shortfall comes from an unresolved V gene, and the cause of the rest is unknown. V and J calls and clone size are as listed in that table; D and trimming were resolved from the DNA. Within this sample are approximately 110,000 clones, with 85% to 90% of them counted one time only. Around 0.81% of the sample is taken by the ten largest.

Collaborating institutions collected whole blood in K2EDTA tubes following their own protocols. For TCRbeta analysis, collaborators shipped samples in one of three forms: frozen whole blood, isolated PBMCs, or DNA extracted from either of those sample types. About this clone: Its antigen specificity is not known. Base qualities are not recorded, but no much larger clone differs from it by a single base.

Sample: peripheral blood. The V gene is TRBV9 and the J gene is TRBJ2-7; TRBD1 fits 7 bases in the junction. The sequence came from a woman aged 50 to 60 with active or convalescent COVID-19. At the DNA level, the sequence is TGTGCCAGCAGCGCCGCGATTAGGGGGCCTTCCTACGAGCAGTACTTC. Translated, this gives CASSAAIRGPSYEQYF.